This TCR beta chain was identified during a study of T cells expressing NK-cell markers. In the study overall: Each TCR beta repertoire originated in sorted T cells that were CD3+CD56+NKG2C+, CD3+CD56+NKG2C- or CD3+CD56-NKG2C+. Findings and caveats of the study: CD8+ T cells in roughly six donors included dominant NKG2C+ clonotypes at roughly 1.0-7.5%. Once again these clonotypes came out on top in the CD3+CD56-NKG2C+ fraction of a handful of donors.

In the case of this clonotype: The antigen is undetermined.

The germline CDR1 and CDR2 sequences are SEHNR and FQNEAQ (reference sequence). The CDR3 length is 15 residues. Generation of TCR beta cDNA was performed by 5'RACE template switching incorporating UMIs. No DNA is given; TCRdb re-called the 5' RACE reads and lists each CDR3 protein once. The repertoire shows about 150,000 distinct CDR3 sequences; the top ten hold around 12%. The specimen sequenced was blood T cells: a sorted CD56 or NKG2C T cell subset, CD4+ or CD8+ T cells, or bulk PBMC T cells (not recorded which). The chain couples TRBV7-9 to TRBJ2-3. The TCR comes from a man aged 18 to 35 in good health. CDR3 region: CASSSIVGSTDTQYF.